The following is a T cell receptor beta chain sequence with its context. The table lists this clonotype with many counts. Its cognate antigen has yet to be identified. Qualities for individual bases were not recorded, and no much larger clone is one base off. The sample comes from a study of CD8 T cells in ankylosing spondylitis (dated by TCRdb to the late 2010s). Concerning the study at large: The study profiled T cell receptor beta repertoires in healthy donors and ankylosing spondylitis patients to find disease-linked TCR variants. Peripheral blood was sampled, and synovial fluid was additionally collected from ankylosing spondylitis patients. In total, the full study cohort was made up of some 100 healthy donors and 25 ankylosing spondylitis patients. Findings and caveats that apply to the study as a whole: The disease-linked clones showed a CD8+ phenotype and occurred at relatively low frequencies in peripheral blood. Some motif variants had previously been reported in the synovial fluid and blood of reactive arthritis patients, which suggests shared mechanisms of disease initiation. A TCR beta motif of about 8 highly homologous amino acid variants appeared characteristic of blood from ankylosing spondylitis patients. The disease-linked clones were reported as significantly enriched in matched synovial fluid samples from ankylosing spondylitis patients.

The CDR3 contains 12 residues, cysteine and phenylalanine counted. CDR3 DNA only is kept here, 36 bases in frame from base 1. V gives up 6 bases and J gives up 4 bases, and the segment between their germline ends measures 9 bases. The instrument given in TCRdb is Illumina HiSeq 2500. Quantitative 5'-RACE with molecular barcodes was the method used to prepare the TCR beta libraries. In the original analysis: To identify disease-linked TCR variants, a new computational method was used, one built on a probabilistic model of VDJ rearrangement. TCRdb reprocessed the public reads (quality trimming at Q25 with fastp, clone calling with MiXCR) and kept in-frame beta chains. Every entry covers one CDR3 protein and lists the most common genes and DNA from its rows. The V and J calls shown here were made by TCRdb, not taken from the authors' results. In this sample the table shows 200,000 to 250,000 distinct CDR3 sequences, over 9.5% of which occur a single time. The ten biggest clones cover approximately 20% of the sample.

The V gene is TRBV12-3 or TRBV12-4 and the J gene is TRBJ1-1; TRBD1 might be the D gene, on 5 matching bases. This receptor was taken from a male donor with ankylosing spondylitis or in good health (not recorded which). Material for sequencing was blood, either unsorted or a sorted T cell fraction (not recorded which). The encoded CDR3 is CASSPGATEAFF. The nucleotide sequence is given as TGTGCCAGCAGCCCCGGGGCCACTGAAGCTTTCTTT.